Shown below are 24 T cell receptor beta chains from a single sample sequenced in a study of post-analysis software for immune sequencing data. Study outcomes and limitations: Elevated frequency relative to controls characterized roughly 5 TRBV segments in patients, TRBV5-6, TRBV5-1 and TRBV20-1 among them.

Unique molecular identifiers were built into the TCR beta cDNA libraries. TCRdb re-called the PCR reads with MiXCR, one entry per CDR3 protein. The data show about 260,000 distinct CDR3 sequences, with 36% seen just once and 4% to 6% held by the top ten. For these TCRs, the target antigens are not known. Sequencing was performed on blood. All receptors come from a girl between 5 and 17 years old with multiple sclerosis.

In regard to this clonotype: This may arise from a read error, as a much more abundant clone is one base away. The V call is TRBV12-3 or TRBV12-4, the J call TRBJ1-5, with no clear D. This CDR3 comprises 13 residues. CDR3 residues: CASSLRSDQPRHF. CDR3 nucleotide sequence: TGTGCCAGCAGTTTACGGTCCGATCAGCCCCGGCATTTT.

This clonotype has only a few counts. This sequence may be a read error, since a much larger clone differs from it by one base. The chain has TRBV7-9 and TRBJ2-5; D perhaps matches TRBD2 (5 bases). Per germline, CDR1 SEHNR and CDR2 FQNEAQ (reference sequence). The CDR3 is made up of 15 amino acids. CDR3 residues: CAGSLGGHAQETQYF. CDR3 nucleotides: TGTGCCGGCAGCTTAGGAGGTCACGCGCAGGAGACCCAGTACTTC.

The chain combines TRBV20-1 with TRBJ1-1, with D tentatively TRBD1 (5 bases). Trimming left V 0 bases short and J 10 bases short, with 15 bases between. This CDR3 comprises 13 residues. Looked up from germline, CDR1 is DFQATT and CDR2 is SNEGSKA (reference sequence). In nucleotides, the CDR3 is TGCAGTGCTAGAGATCAAAGGGGCCCCGGAGCTTTCTTT. Encoded protein: CSARDQRGPGAFF.

The rearrangement uses TRBV5-1 and TRBJ2-2, with D possibly being TRBD2 (6 bases). CDR1 and CDR2 (germline): SGHRS, YFSETQ. V was pared by 4 bases and J by 2 bases, with 18 bases between. This CDR3 has 17 amino acids. The CDR3 DNA follows: TGCGCCAGCAGCCGCCAACTAGCAGTATTCAACACCGGGGAGCTGTTTTTT. The encoded protein is CASSRQLAVFNTGELFF.

This clonotype was observed a handful of times. One base away lies a much larger clone, so this may be a sequencing read error. The chain employs TRBV15 and TRBJ2-1, with D perhaps matching TRBD1 (5 bases). Germline V gene lookup returns CDR1 LNHNV and CDR2 YYDKDF (reference sequence). The CDR3 is 18 amino acids. In nucleotides, the CDR3 is TGTGCCACCAGCAGAGATGAGGCCTGGGGCCCTTCCTGCAATGAGCAGTTCTTC. Translation: CATSRDEAWGPSCNEQFF.

The rearrangement links TRBV7-8 to TRBJ1-4; TRBD1 is a possible D gene (6 bases). The CDR3 totals 14 residues. Germline loops: CDR1 SGHVS, CDR2 FQNEAQ. Trimming left V 5 bases short and J 4 bases short, with 11 bases between. The CDR3 DNA reads as TGTGCCAGCAGCAGAACAGGGAATAATGAAAAACTGTTTTTT. It is translated as CASSRTGNNEKLFF.

This clonotype was seen repeatedly, ten times or more. The chain employs TRBV20-1 and TRBJ2-4; perhaps TRBD1 as D (5 bases). The germline gives CDR1 DFQATT, CDR2 SNEGSKA (reference sequence). This CDR3 has 15 residues. Trimming left V 0 bases short and J 0 bases short, with 9 bases between. This chain's CDR3 is CSAREGALAKNIQYF. Here the CDR3 DNA reads TGCAGTGCTAGAGAAGGGGCCCTAGCCAAAAACATTCAGTACTTC.

The chain is built from TRBV10-3 and TRBJ2-5, with 12 bases lining up with TRBD2. Germline-derived CDR1 and CDR2 are ENHRY and SYGVKD. Trimming at V came to 4 bases and at J to 5 bases, leaving 2 bases not matched to a gene. The CDR3 sequence is 14 residues long. The CDR3 coding sequence is TGTGCCATCAGTGCCGGACTAGCGGGGGAGACCCAGTACTTC. Translation gives CAISAGLAGETQYF.

This clonotype was recorded at least ten times. The chain combines TRBV10-3 with TRBJ2-1; a weak D match, TRBD2 (7 bases). Germline values: CDR1 ENHRY, CDR2 SYGVKD. Trimming removed 0 bases at V and 5 bases at J, with 8 bases between. The CDR3 covers 14 residues. In DNA, the CDR3 is TGTGCCATCAGTGAGTCAGGGGGGGACAATGAGCAGTTCTTC. Translation gives CAISESGGDNEQFF.

This clonotype was picked up many times. This sequence joins TRBV5-1 and TRBJ2-5, with 7 bases fitting TRBD2. Germline V gives CDR1 SGHRS, CDR2 YFSETQ. J gave up 2 bases and V 4 bases, and 2 bases lay outside the gene matches. The CDR3 has 13 amino acids. In DNA, the CDR3 is TGCGCCAGCAGCGGGGGGGGGCAAGAGACCCAGTACTTC. Translating gives CASSGGGQETQYF. Combining the CDR3 with reference TRBV5-1 and TRBJ2-5 gives the whole variable domain KAGVTQTPRYLIKTRGQQVTLSCSPISGHRSVSWYQQTPGQGLQFLFEYFSETQRNKGNFPGRFSGRQFSNSRSEMNVSTLELGDSALYLCASSGGGQETQYFGPGTRLLVL.

In its sample, this clonotype was seen many times. The chain carries TRBV7-9 and TRBJ1-6; no reliable D call. The CDR3 covers 15 residues. The germline CDR1 and CDR2 sequences are SEHNR and FQNEAQ (reference sequence). The V gene lost 1 base and the J gene lost 8 bases, with 12 bases spanning the gap. CDR3 residues: CASSLVAGRDSPLHF. CDR3 nucleotide sequence: TGTGCCAGCAGCTTAGTAGCCGGGAGAGATTCACCCCTCCACTTT.

This clonotype has just a few counts. The CDR3 DNA reads as TGTGCCAGCAGTAACAGGGGGAGCTACACCTTC. The encoded protein is CASSNRGSYTF. The chain combines TRBV27 with TRBJ1-2; 8 positions match TRBD1. The CDR3 consists of 11 residues. J gave up 9 bases and V 5 bases, and 2 bases lay outside the gene matches. CDR1 is MNHEY and CDR2 is SMNVEV in the germline V gene (reference sequence).

The J gene is TRBJ1-5, the V gene TRBV30, with a weak D call TRBD1 (5 bases). V gave up 2 bases and J gave up 4 bases, with 12 bases separating them. The CDR3 is 14 residues long. The germline CDR1 and CDR2 sequences are GTSNPN and SVGIG (reference sequence). CDR3 coding DNA: TGTGCCTGGAGTCCGGGACTAGGAAATCAGCCCCAGCATTTT. It encodes CAWSPGLGNQPQHF.

Points on this clonotype: Given a much more abundant clone one base away, this may be a read error. The rearrangement joins TRBV29-1 to TRBJ2-5, with 8 bases identical to TRBD2. The DNA end lines up better with TRBJ2-7; the J call may be wrong. This CDR3 is 13 amino acids long. From germline, CDR1 is SQVTM and CDR2 ANQGSEA. The chain's CDR3 is CSIVIAGTYEQYF. In DNA form, the CDR3 reads TGCAGCATTGTAATAGCGGGAACCTACGAGCAGTACTTC.

This clonotype was seen many times. The germline gene is not matched at one end of the junction; a read error may be the cause. This rearrangement joins TRBV4-1 to TRBJ1-5, with D hard to call. The V gene's germline CDR1 is MGHRA and CDR2 YSYEKL. The CDR3 loop spans 16 amino acids. The CDR3 region is CASSHPLGDLNQPQHF. The CDR3 DNA is TGCGCCAGTAGCCACCCCCTCGGGGATCTGAATCAGCCCCAGCATTTT.

The gene calls are TRBV5-1 and TRBJ2-7; D may correspond to TRBD1 or TRBD2 (5 bases each). V was trimmed by 4 bases and J by 0 bases, leaving 11 bases between them. This CDR3 comprises 14 residues. Germline V gives CDR1 SGHRS, CDR2 YFSETQ. The CDR3 DNA reads as TGCGCCAGCAGCGGGACGGGGAACTCCTACGAGCAGTACTTC. It yields the protein CASSGTGNSYEQYF. Drawing the rest from reference TRBV5-1 and TRBJ2-7, the complete variable domain is KAGVTQTPRYLIKTRGQQVTLSCSPISGHRSVSWYQQTPGQGLQFLFEYFSETQRNKGNFPGRFSGRQFSNSRSEMNVSTLELGDSALYLCASSGTGNSYEQYFGPGTRLTVT.

This clonotype was seen repeatedly, ten times or more. The chain joins TRBV5-1 to TRBJ1-1; D unclear. Trimming removed 4 bases at V and 0 bases at J, with 13 bases between. The CDR3 is made up of 15 amino acids. Germline V lookup: CDR1 SGHRS, CDR2 YFSETQ. The CDR3 spells CASSPGVGMNTEAFF. The CDR3 region has the DNA TGCGCCAGCAGCCCCGGGGTTGGAATGAACACTGAAGCTTTCTTT. The whole variable domain, remainder taken from reference TRBV5-1 and TRBJ1-1, is KAGVTQTPRYLIKTRGQQVTLSCSPISGHRSVSWYQQTPGQGLQFLFEYFSETQRNKGNFPGRFSGRQFSNSRSEMNVSTLELGDSALYLCASSPGVGMNTEAFFGQGTRLTVV.

This clonotype was seen a few times. This chain uses TRBV5-1 with TRBJ2-5, with no clear D. CDR1 is SGHRS, CDR2 YFSETQ, per germline. V lost 0 bases and J 5 bases, leaving 14 bases between the germline ends. The CDR3 is 15 amino acids. The CDR3 loop is CASSLVVPPGETQYF. The CDR3 nucleotides read TGCGCCAGCAGCTTGGTCGTCCCCCCGGGTGAGACCCAGTACTTC.

The chain recombines TRBV28 with TRBJ1-5, with D hard to call. The CDR3 runs 13 residues. V was clipped by 6 bases and J by 4 bases, with 10 bases between them. The germline V gene encodes CDR1 MDHEN and CDR2 SYDVKM. The CDR3 reads CASSQNANQPQHF. The CDR3 DNA sequence: TGTGCCAGCAGCCAAAACGCAAATCAGCCCCAGCATTTT.

J is TRBJ1-6 and V is TRBV3-1, with TRBD1 identical over 8 bases. Per germline, CDR1 LGHDT and CDR2 YNNKEL (reference sequence). Trimming cost V 4 bases and J 9 bases; bases outside gene matches: 8. CDR3 size: 15 residues. CDR3 amino acids: CASSRGQGGSSPLHF. As DNA, the CDR3 is TGTGCCAGCAGCCGCGGACAGGGAGGCAGTTCACCCCTCCACTTT.

The sample holds many counts of this clonotype. This chain connects TRBV7-9 to TRBJ2-3; a weak D match, TRBD2 (5 bases). Germline loops: CDR1 SEHNR, CDR2 FQNEAQ (reference sequence). The V gene lost 5 bases and the J gene lost 3 bases, with 9 bases spanning the gap. This CDR3 region has 13 residues. The CDR3 loop is CASSPTRTDTQYF. Here the CDR3 DNA reads TGTGCCAGCAGCCCCACTAGAACAGATACGCAGTATTTT.

As regards this clonotype: This sequence may be a read error, since a much larger clone differs from it by one base. This chain joins TRBV29-1 and TRBJ1-1; 7 bases line up with TRBD1. This CDR3 has 13 amino acids. Germline V gives CDR1 SQVTM, CDR2 ANQGSEA. V lost 4 bases, J lost 4 bases, and 6 bases stayed unmatched. The CDR3 loop is CSVGTGASTEAFF. CDR3 DNA sequence: TGCAGCGTTGGAACAGGGGCGAGCACTGAAGCTTTCTTT.

This clonotype was seen many times. This rearrangement joins TRBV15 to TRBJ2-1; 11 bases are a match to TRBD2. The CDR3 runs to 17 residues. Per the germline V gene, CDR1 is LNHNV and CDR2 is YYDKDF (reference sequence). Losses at the gene ends were 0 bases for V and 6 bases for J; bases not matched to a gene: 7. The CDR3 bases are TGTGCCACCAGCAGAGATAGCGGGAGGGCGGGAGGCAATGAGCAGTTCTTC. Translating it yields CATSRDSGRAGGNEQFF.

Concerning this clonotype: Just one base apart from a much larger clone, this may be a read error. The chain uses TRBV2 and TRBJ2-1; TRBD1 or TRBD2 may be the D gene (6 bases each). The CDR3 is made up of 15 amino acids. The germline gives CDR1 SNHLY, CDR2 FYNNEI. The CDR3, as DNA: TGTGCCAGCAGTGTTCGGGGGCGGACAAGCAATGGGCAGTTCTTC. Encoded protein: CASSVRGRTSNGQFF.